This T cell receptor beta chain is from a study of long-term antiretroviral therapy in people with HIV. Germline V gene lookup returns CDR1 LNHDA and CDR2 SQIVND (reference sequence). The CDR3 has 13 amino acids. The V end lost 4 bases, the J end lost 5 bases, and 11 bases lay between the germline ends. Sequencing relied on immunoSEQ assay v3.0, run at survey level. This table comes from immunoSEQ multiplex PCR, and its TCRdb copy is limited to in-frame clones, with some not included. This table holds just over 20,000 clones, almost 85% found once. This rearrangement joins TRBV19 to TRBJ1-1; D is undetermined. The sequences come from unsorted PBMCs, collected 0.5 years after starting antiretroviral therapy. The TCR was taken from a man between 18 and 35 years old with HIV. DNA for the CDR3: TGTGCCAGTAGTACCGAGGGATGGACTGAAGCTTTCTTT. The encoded protein is CASSTEGWTEAFF.